Each of the 25 T cell receptor beta chains below was sequenced from the same sample in a study of cytomegalovirus exposure and HLA in healthy donors. The PCR had 60 Vbeta and 13 Jbeta primers. The assay was immunoSEQ multiplex PCR, and TCRdb's table has in-frame clones only and misses some. The table includes 150,000 to 200,000 clones, roughly 70% detected once. Sequenced material: PBMCs. These receptors were taken from a middle-aged man in good health and CMV-seropositive.

The sample holds one count of this clone. The chain employs TRBV6-1 and TRBJ2-7, with 7 bases fitting TRBD2. In germline, CDR1 is MNHNS, CDR2 SASEGT. The CDR3 spans 14 residues. V was clipped by 2 bases and J by 2 bases; unmatched bases: 3. The CDR3 loop reads CASSERLAAYEQYF. The CDR3 bases are TGTGCCAGCAGTGAACGACTAGCCGCCTACGAGCAGTACTTC.

The chain couples TRBV7-2 to TRBJ2-7, with 7 bases matching TRBD1. The CDR3 is 15 amino acids. V lost 2 bases and J lost 1; bases outside the gene matches: 5. Germline loops: CDR1 SGHTA, CDR2 FQGNSA. This CDR3 is CASSLPLTGSYEQYF. The DNA for the CDR3 is TGTGCCAGCAGCTTACCACTGACAGGGTCCTACGAGCAGTACTTC.

The chain recombines TRBV11-2 with TRBJ1-1, with D hard to call. This CDR3 spans 16 amino acids. Germline CDR1 reads SGHAT; CDR2 reads FQNNGV. The V and J ends lost 1 base and 6 bases respectively, with 18 bases between them. CDR3: CASSLVGLEGAAEAFF. Written as DNA, the CDR3 is TGTGCCAGCAGCTTAGTAGGATTAGAGGGAGCTGCTGAAGCTTTCTTT.

The rearrangement links TRBV6-5 to TRBJ1-2, with D maybe TRBD1 (5 bases). The CDR3 totals 15 residues. Trimming pared 0 bases from V and 3 bases from J, leaving 11 bases between. CDR1 and CDR2 (germline): MNHEY, SVGAGI. The CDR3 nucleotides are TGTGCCAGCAGTTACTCATTTGACAGAGACTATGGCTACACCTTC. This encodes CASSYSFDRDYGYTF.

The CDR3 is CASGPGGHGYTF. The CDR3 DNA sequence: TGTGCTAGTGGGCCAGGGGGCCATGGCTACACCTTC. The rearrangement joins TRBV12-5 to TRBJ1-2, with 8 bases aligning to TRBD1. The CDR3 contains 12 residues. V trimming: 6 bases; J trimming: 6 bases; junction bases outside the gene matches: 3. Looked up from germline, CDR1 is LGHNT and CDR2 is FRNRAP.

J is TRBJ2-3 and V is TRBV7-8, with D perhaps matching TRBD2 (5 bases). Germline V CDR1 and CDR2: SGHVS, FQNEAQ. V dropped 2 bases and J dropped 0 bases, with 12 bases sitting between them. This CDR3 region has 16 residues. As DNA, the CDR3 is TGTGCCAGCAGCTTACAATGGCGGGTTAGCACAGATACGCAGTATTTT. It encodes CASSLQWRVSTDTQYF.

This clone was counted a single time. The chain employs TRBV9 and TRBJ1-6, with 7 bases aligning to TRBD1. The CDR3 spans 15 residues. Germline lookup yields CDR1 SGDLS and CDR2 YYNGEE. The V segment lost 3 bases and the J segment 7 bases; nucleotides outside the gene matches: 7. CDR3 region: CASSAEQGPNSPLHF. DNA of the CDR3: TGTGCCAGCAGCGCCGAACAGGGGCCCAATTCACCCCTCCACTTT.

V and J are TRBV9 and TRBJ2-1, with 10 bases aligning to TRBD2. Germline V gene sequence: CDR1 SGDLS, CDR2 YYNGEE. This CDR3 comprises 16 residues. Germline trimming cut 4 bases from V and 6 bases from J; bases unmatched to any gene: 10. The chain's CDR3 is CASSSSAGGRLNEQFF. CDR3 DNA: TGTGCCAGCAGCTCTTCAGCGGGGGGGCGGCTCAATGAGCAGTTCTTC.

The chain couples TRBV7-2 to TRBJ1-2; D unclear. CDR3 length equals 13 residues. V lost 2 bases, J lost 7 bases, and 11 bases lay in between. In germline, CDR1 is SGHTA, CDR2 FQGNSA. The DNA of the CDR3 is TGTGCCAGCAGCTTATTGGGAGTGTCTGGCTACACCTTC. The encoded protein is CASSLLGVSGYTF.

In the case of this clone: A read error may account for a junction end that differs from germline. The chain has TRBV30 and TRBJ2-3; D call uncertain. Looked up from germline, CDR1 is GTSNPN and CDR2 is SVGIG (reference sequence). This CDR3 has 14 residues. CDR3 in DNA: TGTGCCCGGAGTGAGAACTCCCCCACAGATACGCAGTATTTT. Translated: CARSENSPTDTQYF. The full variable domain, in which reference TRBV30 and TRBJ2-3 provide the parts outside the CDR3, is SQTIHQWPATLVQPVGSPLSLECTVEGTSNPNLYWYRQAAGRGLQLLFYSVGIGQISSEVPQNLSASRPQDRQFILSSKKLLLSDSGFYLCARSENSPTDTQYFGPGTRLTVL.

CDR3 nucleotide sequence: TGTGCCAGCAGCCAAGGAGCGGGGGGGTCTGAGATTCAGTACTTC. Translated: CASSQGAGGSEIQYF. This sequence joins TRBV4-2 and TRBJ2-4; 10 bases line up with TRBD2. The V gene's germline CDR1 is LGHNA and CDR2 YNFKEQ. The CDR3 covers 15 residues. Germline trimming cut 1 base from V and 10 bases from J; bases unmatched to any gene: 7.

The chain employs TRBV9 and TRBJ1-2; D ambiguous. Trimming took 4 bases from V and 4 from J, leaving 11 bases between them. This CDR3 is built from 13 residues. Germline CDR1 reads SGDLS; CDR2 reads YYNGEE. Here the CDR3 DNA reads TGTGCCAGCAGCTCCGCAGTGCTCTATGGCTACACCTTC. Encoded protein: CASSSAVLYGYTF.

The CDR3 region has the DNA TGTGCCAGCAGTTACCCAGGGGGCAGCCAAACCGAAGCTTTCTTT. This translates into CASSYPGGSQTEAFF. The V gene is TRBV6-6, the J gene TRBJ1-1; 8 nucleotides agree with TRBD1. The CDR3 length is 15 residues. Per the germline V gene, CDR1 is MNHNY and CDR2 is SVGAGI (reference sequence). Losses at the gene ends were 2 bases for V and 8 bases for J; bases not matched to a gene: 10.

About this clone itself: At one of its ends the junction is not consistent with the germline gene, which may arise from a read error. V is TRBV7-9 and J is TRBJ2-5; 7 positions match TRBD1. The DNA end lines up better with TRBJ2-7; the J call may be wrong. The germline V gene has CDR1 SEHNR and CDR2 FQNEAQ (reference sequence). The CDR3 runs to 16 residues. The CDR3 nucleotides are TGTTCCAGCACAACCACAGGGGATAGGGGGATCCACGAGCAGTACTTC. This translates into CSSTTTGDRGIHEQYF.

This clone showed up just a few times. The chain has TRBV2 and TRBJ2-2; weak D call: TRBD1 (5 bases). The CDR3 is 14 amino acids. V dropped 5 bases and J dropped 4 bases, with 11 bases sitting between them. Germline lookup yields CDR1 SNHLY and CDR2 FYNNEI. Here the CDR3 reads CASSQAGRTGELFF. The CDR3 DNA reads as TGTGCCAGCAGTCAGGCAGGGCGCACCGGGGAGCTGTTTTTT.

The chain is built from TRBV27 and TRBJ1-2; perhaps TRBD1 as D (5 bases). The germline gives CDR1 MNHEY, CDR2 SMNVEV (reference sequence). Trimming cost V 2 bases and J 0 bases, with 10 bases left between them. This CDR3 is 15 amino acids long. The CDR3 bases are TGTGCCAGCAGTTTAGGGGCAGGCGCTAACTATGGCTACACCTTC. Protein product: CASSLGAGANYGYTF.

The gene calls are TRBV4-3 and TRBJ1-1; D not resolved. Trimming removed 4 bases at V and 4 bases at J, with 10 bases between. CDR3 length: 13 amino acids. CDR1 is LGHNA and CDR2 is YSLEER in the germline V gene. The CDR3 DNA reads as TGCGCCAGCAGCCTTGTCCACAGCACTGAAGCTTTCTTT. Protein sequence: CASSLVHSTEAFF.

The chain uses TRBV6-5 and TRBJ1-2; D is uncertain. Trimming removed 6 bases from V and 8 bases from J, with 16 bases in between. The length of the CDR3 is 13 residues. Looked up from germline, CDR1 is MNHEY and CDR2 is SVGAGI. The CDR3: CASSPGYEGGYTF. Written as DNA, the CDR3 is TGTGCCAGCAGCCCTGGATACGAGGGAGGCTACACCTTC.

As DNA, the CDR3 is TGTGCCAGCAGCTTGGGAGGGGGCAGGGCGGGTGAAAAACTGTTTTTT. This encodes CASSLGGGRAGEKLFF. The rearrangement uses TRBV5-4 and TRBJ1-4, with 7 bases matching TRBD1. Germline V gives CDR1 SGHNT, CDR2 YYREEE (reference sequence). V trimming: 0 bases; J trimming: 7 bases; junction bases outside the gene matches: 9. This CDR3 has 16 amino acids.

This chain joins TRBV19 and TRBJ1-1; tentative D call: TRBD1 (5 bases). CDR1 and CDR2 (germline): LNHDA, SQIVND (reference sequence). The CDR3 spans 13 residues. Trimming took off 4 bases at V and 10 bases at J, with 16 bases between the two ends. CDR3 sequence: CASSTTDISRAFF. The CDR3 DNA is TGTGCCAGTAGTACTACGGACATCTCTCGAGCTTTCTTT.

Here the CDR3 DNA reads TGTGCCAGCAGAGACGCGGGGCAGGGGAACACTGAAGCTTTCTTT. Its translation: CASRDAGQGNTEAFF. The chain carries TRBV6-6 and TRBJ1-1; D perhaps matches TRBD1 (5 bases). Germline V gene data show CDR1 as MNHNY and CDR2 as SVGAGI (reference sequence). The V end lost 6 bases, the J end lost 1 base, and 15 bases lay between the germline ends. This CDR3 is built from 15 residues.

This chain joins TRBV5-1 and TRBJ2-7; possibly TRBD2 for D (5 bases). This CDR3 spans 16 amino acids. Germline values: CDR1 SGHRS, CDR2 YFSETQ. V dropped 2 bases and J dropped 3 bases, with 18 bases sitting between them. The CDR3, as DNA: TGCGCCAGCAGCTTTGGGTCCAGCGGAGAGGGCTACGAGCAGTACTTC. Amino acid sequence: CASSFGSSGEGYEQYF.

This clone was recorded only once. The rearrangement joins TRBV27 to TRBJ2-3; TRBD2 matches 11 bases. Germline assignment: CDR1 MNHEY and CDR2 SMNVEV (reference sequence). The trim removed 3 bases at V and 5 bases at J, leaving 13 bases unmatched. CDR3 length: 18 amino acids. CDR3 in DNA: TGTGCCAGCAGTTTTAAAGTAGCGGGGGGGCGCGTTCTAGATACGCAGTATTTT. Protein sequence: CASSFKVAGGRVLDTQYF.

The chain recombines TRBV18 with TRBJ2-3; D may be TRBD2 (6 bases). There are 14 residues in the CDR3. V lost 3 bases and J 1 base, leaving 8 bases between the germline ends. Per the germline V gene, CDR1 is KGHSH and CDR2 is LQKENI. CDR3 sequence: CASSPGLGTDTQYF. CDR3 DNA sequence: TGTGCCAGCTCACCGGGACTGGGCACAGATACGCAGTATTTT. Together with reference TRBV18 and TRBJ2-3, the CDR3 gives the full variable domain: NAGVMQNPRHLVRRRGQEARLRCSPMKGHSHVYWYRQLPEEGLKFMVYLQKENIIDESGMPKERFSAEFPKEGPSILRIQQVVRGDSAAYFCASSPGLGTDTQYFGPGTRLTVL.

The chain uses TRBV4-2 and TRBJ2-3; possibly TRBD2 for D (6 bases). The CDR3 contains 18 residues. V lost 0 bases and J 0 bases, leaving 16 bases between the germline ends. CDR1 LGHNA and CDR2 YNFKEQ come from the germline V gene. CDR3 DNA sequence: TGTGCCAGCAGCCAAGATAGTATAGCGGCCACTAGCACAGATACGCAGTATTTT. Encoded protein: CASSQDSIAATSTDTQYF.